This T cell receptor beta chain was obtained from a study of T cells after yellow fever vaccination. Study at large: Preparation of fractions with low cell numbers was performed using SMART-Seq v4 Ultra Low Input. Findings and limits, study-wide: Though it reached lower strength, the secondary response hit its peak faster, day 5 versus 15. At approximately 95% for CD4 and 75% to 90% for CD8, most primary-vaccination clones showed up again after the booster.

This clonotype has just a few counts. Its cognate antigen is unknown. With V trimmed by 2 bases and J by 2 bases, 4 bases remained unmatched. The CDR3 spans 16 residues. Looked up from germline, CDR1 is MNHEY and CDR2 is SVGAGI. Via MiXCR, TCRdb re-called the 5' RACE reads, giving one row per CDR3 protein. The data show approximately 300,000 distinct CDR3 sequences, over 8.5% seen once. The receptor's source is a man younger than 30 who received the YFV17D yellow fever vaccine. This rearrangement joins TRBV6-5 to TRBJ2-2; 8 nucleotides match TRBD1. The source was CD4+ T cells sorted from PBMCs, collected 45 days after the yellow fever booster vaccination. The CDR3 spells CASSYVRGPNTGELFF. DNA for the CDR3: TGTGCCAGCAGTTACGTCAGGGGGCCAAACACCGGGGAGCTGTTTTTT.